The present T cell receptor (beta chain) was sequenced within a study of blood T cells in healthy people across ages. V was shortened by 8 bases and J by 8 bases, with 23 bases between the two germline ends. This CDR3 region has 15 residues. A second PCR of roughly 7 to 11 cycles used a sample-barcoded 5' primer and a J-beta primer mix. TCRdb fed the 5' RACE reads into MiXCR, producing one record per CDR3 protein. This sample has around 1.1 million distinct CDR3 sequences, with 35% to 45% found just once. The material sequenced was blood. The gene calls are TRBV12-3 or TRBV12-4 and TRBJ2-3; D may be TRBD1 (6 bases). This sequence originates from a man in his late teens or twenties in good health. The CDR3 DNA reads as TGTGCCAGCGGCCGGGACACCTTATTCCCGGGTACGCAGTATTTT. It codes for CASGRDTLFPGTQYF.